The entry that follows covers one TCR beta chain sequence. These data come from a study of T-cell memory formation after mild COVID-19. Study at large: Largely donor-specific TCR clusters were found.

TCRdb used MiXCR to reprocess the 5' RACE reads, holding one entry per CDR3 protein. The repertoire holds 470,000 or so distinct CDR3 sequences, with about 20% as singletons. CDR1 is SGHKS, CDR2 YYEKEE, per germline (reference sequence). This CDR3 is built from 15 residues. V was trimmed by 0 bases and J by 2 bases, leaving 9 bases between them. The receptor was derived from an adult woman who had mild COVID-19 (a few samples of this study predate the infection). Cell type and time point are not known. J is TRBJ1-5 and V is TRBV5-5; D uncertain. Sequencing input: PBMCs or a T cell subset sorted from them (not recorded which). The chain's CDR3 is CASSLGDRGNQPQHF. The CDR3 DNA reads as TGTGCCAGCAGCTTGGGGGATCGGGGCAATCAGCCCCAGCATTTT.